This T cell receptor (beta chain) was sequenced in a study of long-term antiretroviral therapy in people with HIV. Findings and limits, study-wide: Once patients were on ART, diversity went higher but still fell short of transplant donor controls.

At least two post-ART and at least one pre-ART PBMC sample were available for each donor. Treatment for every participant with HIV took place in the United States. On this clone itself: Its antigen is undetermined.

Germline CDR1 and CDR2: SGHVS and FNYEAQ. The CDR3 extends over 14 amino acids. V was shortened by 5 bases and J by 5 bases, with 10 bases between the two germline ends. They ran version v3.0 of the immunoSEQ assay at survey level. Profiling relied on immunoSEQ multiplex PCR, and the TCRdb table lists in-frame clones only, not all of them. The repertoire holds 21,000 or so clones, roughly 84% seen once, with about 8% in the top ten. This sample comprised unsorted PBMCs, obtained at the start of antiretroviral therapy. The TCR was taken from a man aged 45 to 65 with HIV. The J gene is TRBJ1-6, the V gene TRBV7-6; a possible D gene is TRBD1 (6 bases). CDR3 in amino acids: CASSPGAHNSPLHF. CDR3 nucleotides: TGTGCCAGCAGCCCAGGGGCCCATAATTCACCCCTCCACTTT. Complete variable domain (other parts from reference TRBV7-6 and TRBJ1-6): GAGVSQSPRYKVTKRGQDVALRCDPISGHVSLYWYRQALGQGPEFLTYFNYEAQQDKSGLPNDRFSAERPEGSISTLTIQRTEQRDSAMYRCASSPGAHNSPLHFGNGTRLTVT.